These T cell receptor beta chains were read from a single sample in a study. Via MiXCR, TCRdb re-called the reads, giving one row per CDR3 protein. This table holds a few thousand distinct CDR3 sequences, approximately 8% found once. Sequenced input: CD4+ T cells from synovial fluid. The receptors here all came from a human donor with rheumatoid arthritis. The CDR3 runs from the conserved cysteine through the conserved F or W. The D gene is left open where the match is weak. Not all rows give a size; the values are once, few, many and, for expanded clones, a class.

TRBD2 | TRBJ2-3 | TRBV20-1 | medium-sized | TGCAGTGCAAACCCTATAGCGGGAGACGGCACAGATACGCAGTATTTT | CSANPIAGDGTDTQYF
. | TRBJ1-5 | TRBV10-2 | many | TGCGCCAGCAGTGGGAATAGCAATCAGCCCCAGCATTTT | CASSGNSNQPQHF
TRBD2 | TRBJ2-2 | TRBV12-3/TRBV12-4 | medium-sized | TGTGCCAGCAGTCAAGTAGCGGGAGCCCCCGGCACCGGGGAGCTGTTTTTT | CASSQVAGAPGTGELFF
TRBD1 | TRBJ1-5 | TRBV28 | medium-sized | TGTGCCAGCAGTTTGGTCCCCCTGGTAACAGGGGAGGGTCCCCAGCATTTT | CASSLVPLVTGEGPQHF
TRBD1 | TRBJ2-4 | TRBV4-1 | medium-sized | TGCGCCAGCAGCCCACGGTCGGGACAGCTAGCCAAAAACATTCAGTACTTC | CASSPRSGQLAKNIQYF
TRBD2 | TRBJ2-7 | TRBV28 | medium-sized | TGTGCCAGCAGTCTTACTCCCTCCTTCATGACTAGCGGGAGGGGCTCCTACGAGCAGTACTTC | CASSLTPSFMTSGRGSYEQYF
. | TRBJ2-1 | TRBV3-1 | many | TGTGCCAGCAGCCAAGGAGGGACGAGGGAGAATTTCTTC | CASSQGGTRENFF
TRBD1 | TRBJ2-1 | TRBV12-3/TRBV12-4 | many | TGTGCCAGCAGATACGGACAGGGCCGCAATGAGCAGTTCTTC | CASRYGQGRNEQFF
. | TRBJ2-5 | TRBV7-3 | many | TGTGCCAGCAGCCCTACAGGGAGGGGAGAGACCCAGTACTTC | CASSPTGRGETQYF
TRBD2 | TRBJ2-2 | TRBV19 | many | TGTGCCAGTAGTCCCACTAGCGGGAGTGCGAACACCGGGGAGCTGTTTTTT | CASSPTSGSANTGELFF
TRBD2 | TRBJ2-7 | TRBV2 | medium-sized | TGTGCCAGCAGTTCCCACTTACTAGCGGGAGGCCCTTTTATTCGCTCCTACGAGCAGTACTTC | CASSSHLLAGGPFIRSYEQYF
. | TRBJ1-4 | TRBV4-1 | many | TGCGCCAGCAGCCAATCGGTTCCCGGCCCCTCTACAGGGAGAAATGAAAAACTGTTTTTT | CASSQSVPGPSTGRNEKLFF
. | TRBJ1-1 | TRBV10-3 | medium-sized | TGTGCCATCAGTGAGGGACAGACGAACACTGAAGCTTTCTTT | CAISEGQTNTEAFF
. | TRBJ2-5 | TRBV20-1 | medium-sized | TGCAGTATCCCGGGATTGGACGGGGAGACCCAGTACTTC | CSIPGLDGETQYF
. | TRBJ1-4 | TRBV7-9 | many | TGTGCCAGCAGCCAGGACCTGAGGAATGAAAAACTGTTTTTT | CASSQDLRNEKLFF
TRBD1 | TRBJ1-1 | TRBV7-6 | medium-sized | TGTGCCAGCAGCTTAGCGGACAGGGGCGCTGAAGCTTTCTTT | CASSLADRGAEAFF
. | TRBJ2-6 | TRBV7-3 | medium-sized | TGTGCCAGCAGCCGGGGGACCGACTCTGGGGCCAACGTCCTGACTTTC | CASSRGTDSGANVLTF
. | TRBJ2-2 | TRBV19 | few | TGTGCCAGTAGCCGGGCGGACGGGAACACCGGGGAGCTGTTTTTT | CASSRADGNTGELFF
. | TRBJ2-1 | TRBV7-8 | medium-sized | TGTGCCAGCAGCCGAATGGAGAACAATGAGCAGTTCTTC | CASSRMENNEQFF
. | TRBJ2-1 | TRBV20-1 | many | TGCAGTGCTAGAGATCCCAGTCAAGGGCAGTTCTTC | CSARDPSQGQFF
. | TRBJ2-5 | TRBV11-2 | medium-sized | TGTGCCAGCAGCCCCCTCGAAGGGACCCAGTACTTC | CASSPLEGTQYF
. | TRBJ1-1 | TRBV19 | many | TGTGCCAGTAGTATCCGGACGGAGAACACTGAAGCTTTCTTT | CASSIRTENTEAFF
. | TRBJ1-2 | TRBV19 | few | TGTGCCAGTGCGGGCCCCCCAAGGGACTATGGCTACACCTTC | CASAGPPRDYGYTF
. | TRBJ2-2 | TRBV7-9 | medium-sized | TGTGCCAGCAGATTTAAACCCGCGAACACCGGGGAGCTGTTTTTT | CASRFKPANTGELFF
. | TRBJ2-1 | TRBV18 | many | TGTGCCAGCTCGATGGACAGCTACAATGAGCAGTTCTTC | CASSMDSYNEQFF
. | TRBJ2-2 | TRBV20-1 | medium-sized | TGCAGTGCCTCTCCCCAGGGCGCGAACACCGGGGAGCTGTTTTTT | CSASPQGANTGELFF
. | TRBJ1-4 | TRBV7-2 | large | TGTGCCAGCACTCTGGACCAGGGTGCTGAAAAACTGTTTTTT | CASTLDQGAEKLFF
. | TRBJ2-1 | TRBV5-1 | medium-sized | TGCGCCAGCAGCCCCCTCAGCTCCTACAATGAGCAGTTCTTC | CASSPLSSYNEQFF
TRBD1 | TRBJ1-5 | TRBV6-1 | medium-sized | TGTGCCACCTCCGGGACAGGGGGTAATCAGCCCCAGCATTTT | CATSGTGGNQPQHF
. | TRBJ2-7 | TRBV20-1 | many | TGCAGTGCTAGAGATCCTAGTTTGGGCGAGCAGTACTTC | CSARDPSLGEQYF
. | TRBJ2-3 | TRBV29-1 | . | TGCAGCGTTGAAGGGGGTACGCGCTTGGGTGGGCAGTATTTT | CSVEGGTRLGGQYF
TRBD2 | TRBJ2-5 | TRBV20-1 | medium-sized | TGCAGTGCCCAAAGCGGGACCCATCAAGAGACCCAGTACTTC | CSAQSGTHQETQYF
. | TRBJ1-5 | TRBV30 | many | TGTGCCTGGAGTTGGAAGGGGACGATGCGCAATCAGCCCCAGCATTTT | CAWSWKGTMRNQPQHF
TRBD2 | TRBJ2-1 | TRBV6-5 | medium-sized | TGTGCCAGCAGGCCCAACTTTAGCGGGAGGGCCAATGAGCAGTTCTTC | CASRPNFSGRANEQFF
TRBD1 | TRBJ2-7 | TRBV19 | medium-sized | TGTGCCAGTAGTAATCATGGGACAGCAAACTACGAGCAGTACTTC | CASSNHGTANYEQYF
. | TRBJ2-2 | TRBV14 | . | TGTGCCAGCAAGGGAGGAACGAACACCGGGGAGCTGTTTTTT | CASKGGTNTGELFF
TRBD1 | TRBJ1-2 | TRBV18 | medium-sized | TGTGCCAGCTCACCCGGGACAGGGAGGACGGATGGCTACACCTTC | CASSPGTGRTDGYTF
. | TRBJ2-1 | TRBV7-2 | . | TGTGCCAGCAGCTTATTCCCTACGGGGGACAATGAGCAGTTCTTC | CASSLFPTGDNEQFF
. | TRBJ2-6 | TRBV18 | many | TGTGCCAGCTCACCACGAGGTGATTCTAGTTCTGGGGCCAACGTCCTGACTTTC | CASSPRGDSSSGANVLTF
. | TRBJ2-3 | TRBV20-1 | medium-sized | TGCAGTGGCACTACGGCAGATACGCAGTATTTT | CSGTTADTQYF
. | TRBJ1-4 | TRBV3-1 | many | TGTGCCAGCAGCCACACAGGGATCGGGAATGAAAAACTGTTTTTT | CASSHTGIGNEKLFF
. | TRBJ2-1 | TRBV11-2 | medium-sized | TGTGCCAGCAGCTTAGAAGGGTTGTACAATGAGCAGTTCTTC | CASSLEGLYNEQFF
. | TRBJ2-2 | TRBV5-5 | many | TGTGCCAGCACCGAAACAGGGGGGGCCGGCGGGGAGCTGTTTTTT | CASTETGGAGGELFF
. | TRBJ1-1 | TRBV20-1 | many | TGCAGTGTTTCGGGGCAGAACACTGAAGCTTTCTTT | CSVSGQNTEAFF
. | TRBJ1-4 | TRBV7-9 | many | TGTGCCAGCAGCTCGCCTGACGGGGGAGGAGAAAAACTGTTTTTT | CASSSPDGGGEKLFF
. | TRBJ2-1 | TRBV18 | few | TGTGCCAGCTCACCCATGCAGGGAGACCATGAGCAGTTCTTC | CASSPMQGDHEQFF